Listed below are T cell receptor beta chains from one sample, sequenced in a study of T cells in Graves' hyperthyroidism and ophthalmopathy. From the multiplex PCR reads, TCRdb called clonotypes with MiXCR, one entry per CDR3 protein. This sample has a few hundred thousand distinct CDR3 sequences, with less than 15% found just once. The sequenced sample was blood. The receptors shown here come from a middle-aged woman with Graves' hyperthyroidism that later progressed to Graves' ophthalmopathy. The CDR3 runs from the conserved cysteine through the conserved F or W. A D gene is named only where the DNA matches it firmly. A row's size may be missing; if present it is once, few, many or a size class.

d_gene	v_gene	j_gene	abundance	CDR3nt	CDR3aa
TRBD2	TRBV20-1	TRBJ2-3	many	TGCAGTGCTAAGGGACTAGCGGGAGATACGCAGTATTTT	CSAKGLAGDTQYF
NA	TRBV6-2/TRBV6-3	TRBJ1-2	many	TGTGCCAGCAGTTACTTAACAACCCAATCTAAAGGAGGCTACACCTTC	CASSYLTTQSKGGYTF
NA	TRBV9	TRBJ2-5	once	TGTGCCAGCAGCGTAGGAGTAGGATTAGAGACCCAGTACTTC	CASSVGVGLETQYF
TRBD1	TRBV19	TRBJ2-1	NA	TGTGCCACTTCGGGACAGGACTCCTACAATGAGCAGTTCTTC	CATSGQDSYNEQFF
NA	TRBV20-1	TRBJ2-1	many	TGCAGTGCTCCCCTTAGGGGACGGGGCTACAATGAGCAGTTCTTC	CSAPLRGRGYNEQFF
NA	TRBV2	TRBJ2-2	many	TGTGCCAGCAGTGCTCTAGAGAGCCAGAACACCGGGGAGCTGTTTTTT	CASSALESQNTGELFF
TRBD2	TRBV10-2	TRBJ2-1	few	TGCGCCAGCAGTGCCTCAACGATAGCGGGAGTGGGCGATGAGCAGTTCTTC	CASSASTIAGVGDEQFF
NA	TRBV9	TRBJ2-2	few	TGTGCCAGCAGCGTAGGGACAACGAACACCGGGGAGCTGTTTTTT	CASSVGTTNTGELFF
NA	TRBV4-2	TRBJ1-6	many	TGTGCCAGCAGCCAAGTAGTCCAGGCGAGATCACCCCTCCACTTT	CASSQVVQARSPLHF
TRBD2	TRBV19	TRBJ2-7	NA	TGTGCCAGTAGTATTAATTCGGTTGGCGGGAGGACCGAGCAGTACTTC	CASSINSVGGRTEQYF
TRBD2	TRBV20-1	TRBJ2-4	many	TGCAGTGCTAGCGGGAGGGTTTTAAAAAACATTCAGTACTTC	CSASGRVLKNIQYF
TRBD2	TRBV28	TRBJ2-7	many	TGTGCCAGCACCCCCGGGCTAGCGGATTCCTACGAGCAGTACTTC	CASTPGLADSYEQYF
TRBD1	TRBV30	TRBJ2-5	many	TGTGCCTGGAGCAGCGACAGGGGATACCAAGAGACCCAGTACTTC	CAWSSDRGYQETQYF
TRBD2	TRBV15	TRBJ2-2	many	TGTGCCACCAGCAGAGATAGAACTAGCGGGACGAACACCGGGGAGCTGTTTTTT	CATSRDRTSGTNTGELFF
TRBD1	TRBV19	TRBJ1-5	many	TGTGCCAGTATGGGGAGGAGGACAGGGGCAGATAGCAATCAGCCCCAGCATTTT	CASMGRRTGADSNQPQHF
TRBD2	TRBV5-6	TRBJ2-1	many	TGTGCCAGCAGCGCCAGCGGGACTACAGATGAGCAGTTCTTC	CASSASGTTDEQFF